Listed below are T cell receptor beta chains from one sample, sequenced in a study of blood T cells in healthy people across ages. TCRdb itself ran the 5' RACE reads through MiXCR, one entry per CDR3 protein. Seen here are 1,100,000 or so distinct CDR3 sequences, 40% to 50% observed once, and the top ten hold over 15%. The sequenced sample consisted of blood. Receptor source: a woman aged 55-70 years in good health. The CDR3 runs from the conserved cysteine through the conserved F or W. The D gene is left open where the match is weak. The size of a clone is reported for some rows only, either as once, few or many, or as a class for expanded clones.

J	D	V	size	DNA	CDR3
TRBJ1-6	NA	TRBV6-2/TRBV6-3	NA	TGTGCCAGCAGTCCCCACGGGGAGTCTGGTAGATCACCCCTCCACTTT	CASSPHGESGRSPLHF
TRBJ1-2	NA	TRBV6-2/TRBV6-3	few	TGTGCCAGCAGTACCCGCGGGACGGGGTTGGGTGGCTACACCTTC	CASSTRGTGLGGYTF
TRBJ2-3	NA	TRBV18	NA	TGTGCTACGAGGGGGGTCACAGATACGCAGTATTTT	CATRGVTDTQYF
TRBJ2-3	TRBD1	TRBV29-1	NA	TGCAGCGTTGCCCGGACAGGGGGCACAGATACGCAGTATTTT	CSVARTGGTDTQYF
TRBJ2-5	TRBD1	TRBV5-4	NA	TGTGCCAGCAGCCCGGGTGACAGGGCGCACAAGCAGTACTTC	CASSPGDRAHKQYF
TRBJ2-2	TRBD1	TRBV25-1	NA	TGTGCCGGCAGTGGGACAGGGTACAACACCGGGGAGCTGTTTTTT	CAGSGTGYNTGELFF
TRBJ2-6	NA	TRBV4-1	NA	TGCGCCAGCAGCCACTCTCCGCCGGGGCCGGGTGGGGCCAACGTCCTGACTTTC	CASSHSPPGPGGANVLTF
TRBJ2-7	TRBD2	TRBV15	NA	TGTGCCACCAGCCAGAAGCGGGAGGGCCCCGGGAGCGAGCAGTACTTC	CATSQKREGPGSEQYF
TRBJ2-3	NA	TRBV12-3/TRBV12-4	many	TGTGCCAGCTCGGGGCGGGCAAAGGGGAAGGCAGATACGCAGTATTTT	CASSGRAKGKADTQYF
TRBJ2-5	NA	TRBV20-1	NA	TGCAGTGCTAGAGACCGCTTTTCGGTCACCAAAGAGACCCAGTACTTC	CSARDRFSVTKETQYF
TRBJ2-7	NA	TRBV4-2	few	TGTGCCAGCAGCCAAGACGTAAGGACTACTCCTGAGCAGTACTTC	CASSQDVRTTPEQYF
TRBJ2-7	NA	TRBV5-1	NA	TGCGCCAGCAGCCCCCGAGGGGGAGGCCTCTCCTACGAGCAGTACTTC	CASSPRGGGLSYEQYF
TRBJ2-2	TRBD2	TRBV20-1	NA	TGCAGTGCTAGGCCGGGACTAGCGGGAGGGCACACCGGGGAGCTGTTTTTT	CSARPGLAGGHTGELFF
TRBJ2-1	TRBD2	TRBV5-1	few	TGCGCCAGCAGCTACGCTAGCGGGAGCTCCTACAATGAGCAGTTCTTC	CASSYASGSSYNEQFF
TRBJ2-3	NA	TRBV27	NA	TGTGCCAGCAGCCTCGACCCCCGCCTAAGGACGCAGTATTTT	CASSLDPRLRTQYF
TRBJ2-7	TRBD1	TRBV5-5	NA	TGTGCCAGCAGCTTGGCCCCCGGGACAGGGACCTACGAGCAGTACTTC	CASSLAPGTGTYEQYF
TRBJ1-1	TRBD1	TRBV2	NA	TGTGCCAGCAGTGTGTCAACCGGGACAGGGAGGAACACTGAAGCTTTCTTT	CASSVSTGTGRNTEAFF